The 14 T cell receptor beta chains below come from one sample, sequenced in a study of cytomegalovirus exposure and HLA in healthy donors. Primers for the PCR totalled 60 Vbeta and 13 Jbeta. Method: immunoSEQ multiplex PCR; TCRdb's copy keeps in-frame clones and lacks some. The repertoire holds about 140,000 clones, with around 85% as singletons. The material sequenced was PBMCs. These receptors were obtained from a middle-aged man in good health and CMV-seropositive.

The V gene is TRBV2, the J gene TRBJ2-5, with 8 positions matching TRBD1. In germline, CDR1 is SNHLY, CDR2 FYNNEI. This CDR3 comprises 15 residues. With 4 bases clipped from V and 5 bases from J, the junction kept 9 bases outside the gene matches. CDR3 in amino acids: CASSVEGTGFETQYF. The DNA for the CDR3 is TGTGCCAGCAGTGTCGAGGGGACAGGCTTCGAGACCCAGTACTTC.

The chain couples TRBV10-1 to TRBJ1-3, with D unresolved. In germline, CDR1 is WNHNN, CDR2 SYGVQD (reference sequence). Trimming pared 5 bases from V and 0 bases from J, leaving 17 bases between. The length of the CDR3 is 17 residues. CDR3 loop: CASSLEMPPGSGNTIYF. DNA of the CDR3: TGCGCCAGCAGTCTAGAGATGCCGCCGGGCTCTGGAAACACCATATATTTT.

This chain links TRBV19 with TRBJ2-1; 7 bases agree with TRBD1. Losses at the gene ends were 6 bases for V and 0 bases for J; bases not matched to a gene: 5. This CDR3 comprises 15 residues. CDR1 is LNHDA, CDR2 SQIVND, per germline (reference sequence). The CDR3 region is CASRSTGNSYNEQFF. CDR3 DNA sequence: TGTGCCAGTAGGTCGACAGGGAACTCCTACAATGAGCAGTTCTTC.

This chain connects TRBV29-1 to TRBJ2-7, with D perhaps matching TRBD2 (5 bases). Germline CDR1 is SQVTM and CDR2 is ANQGSEA. This CDR3 region has 12 residues. V lost 4 bases and J 4 bases, leaving 11 bases between the germline ends. DNA for the CDR3: TGCAGCGTTGGGACGGGGTCGTACGAGCAGTACTTC. It yields the protein CSVGTGSYEQYF.

Here the CDR3 DNA reads TGTGCCAGCAGCTTGGAGATCGGGGGTGGCTCCTACGAGCAGTACTTC. Encoded protein: CASSLEIGGGSYEQYF. The chain joins TRBV5-4 to TRBJ2-7, with a possible D match to TRBD2 (6 bases). CDR3 length equals 16 residues. Per the germline V gene, CDR1 is SGHNT and CDR2 is YYREEE (reference sequence). V dropped 0 bases and J dropped 0 bases, with 13 bases sitting between them.

This clone was found a few times. Distinct nucleotide sequences in the sample also encode this CDR3. The chain combines TRBV5-1 with TRBJ2-5, with D possibly being TRBD1 (6 bases). CDR1 and CDR2 (germline): SGHRS, YFSETQ. The CDR3 length is 14 residues. The germline V and J ends were trimmed by 0 bases and 3 bases, with 9 bases remaining between them. The CDR3 sequence: CASSLVGAEETQYF. In DNA form, the CDR3 reads TGCGCCAGCAGCTTGGTGGGGGCAGAAGAGACCCAGTACTTC.

This rearrangement joins TRBV6-1 to TRBJ2-6; D unresolved. Trimming removed 10 bases from V and 0 bases from J, with 10 bases in between. Germline CDR1 MNHNS, CDR2 SASEGT. The CDR3 is 14 amino acids. CDR3 coding DNA: TGTGCCATTAGTCCTAACTCTGGGGCCAACGTCCTGACTTTC. This codes for CAISPNSGANVLTF.

The chain recombines TRBV11-2 with TRBJ1-1, with D unresolved. Germline V lookup: CDR1 SGHAT, CDR2 FQNNGV. The CDR3 has 16 residues. Trimming took 2 bases from V and 3 from J, leaving 16 bases between them. Here the CDR3 DNA reads TGTGCCAGCAGCTTAAAAAAGGACCCGGGGTACACTGAAGCTTTCTTT. This sequence encodes CASSLKKDPGYTEAFF.

The chain carries TRBV7-9 and TRBJ1-4, with D perhaps TRBD1 (6 bases). The CDR3 loop spans 17 amino acids. The germline V and J ends were trimmed by 2 bases and 3 bases, with 16 bases remaining between them. The germline gives CDR1 SEHNR, CDR2 FQNEAQ (reference sequence). CDR3 protein: CASSLRARGTANEKLFF. CDR3 nucleotides: TGTGCCAGCAGCTTACGTGCCAGGGGTACGGCTAATGAAAAACTGTTTTTT. Together with reference TRBV7-9 and TRBJ1-4, the CDR3 gives the full variable domain: DTGVSQNPRHKITKRGQNVTFRCDPISEHNRLYWYRQTLGQGPEFLTYFQNEAQLEKSRLLSDRFSAERPKGSFSTLEIQRTEQGDSAMYLCASSLRARGTANEKLFFGSGTQLSVL.

This chain joins TRBV29-1 and TRBJ1-1, with D unresolved. V was trimmed by 6 bases and J by 1 base, leaving 18 bases between them. The CDR3 covers 15 residues. Germline loops: CDR1 SQVTM, CDR2 ANQGSEA. As DNA, the CDR3 is TGCAGCGTAGTCCCCGGATTTGGAGAGAACACTGAAGCTTTCTTT. Amino acid sequence: CSVVPGFGENTEAFF.

This clone has only one observation. The chain combines TRBV29-1 with TRBJ2-1; D might be TRBD2 (5 bases). The germline V gene encodes CDR1 SQVTM and CDR2 ANQGSEA. The length of the CDR3 is 13 residues. V lost 8 bases and J 3 bases, leaving 14 bases between the germline ends. DNA for the CDR3: TGCAGCTCCCGTCGGGGAGACTACAATGAGCAGTTCTTC. This codes for CSSRRGDYNEQFF.

V and J are TRBV5-1 and TRBJ1-1, with D unresolved. The length of the CDR3 is 13 residues. V dropped 5 bases and J dropped 1 base, with 9 bases sitting between them. Germline CDR1 is SGHRS and CDR2 is YFSETQ. DNA for the CDR3: TGCGCCAGCAGGGTGGGAGGGAACACTGAAGCTTTCTTT. As protein: CASRVGGNTEAFF.

The CDR3 is CASSLTLEGGYTF. CDR3 sequence (DNA): TGCGCCAGCAGCTTGACCCTGGAGGGTGGCTACACCTTC. This chain links TRBV5-1 with TRBJ1-2; D remains unclear. The CDR3 is made up of 13 amino acids. V lost 1 base and J lost 7, with 11 bases in between. Germline V CDR1 and CDR2: SGHRS, YFSETQ.

The chain carries TRBV30 and TRBJ2-7, with 9 bases that match TRBD1. V lost 3 bases, J lost 4 bases, and 7 bases stayed unmatched. Germline-derived CDR1 and CDR2 are GTSNPN and SVGIG (reference sequence). This CDR3 is 14 amino acids long. The CDR3 loop reads CAWRPNRGLYEQYF. Here the CDR3 DNA reads TGTGCCTGGAGGCCCAACAGGGGGCTGTACGAGCAGTACTTC.